The clone carrying this T cell receptor beta chain has only a few counts. Antigen specificity is unknown. The V gene's germline CDR1 is LGHNA and CDR2 YNFKEQ. V lost 2 bases, J lost 7 bases, and 26 bases lay in between. This CDR3 is 19 amino acids long. This specimen comes from a study of T cells after yellow fever vaccination. TCRdb re-called the 5' RACE reads with MiXCR, one entry per CDR3 protein. The table includes under 400,000 distinct CDR3 sequences, around 10% detected once. Study conclusions and caveats: Booster samples showed a return of most primary-vaccination clones (approximately 96% CD4, about 85% CD8).

The TCR comes from a man between 18 and 29 years old who received the YFV17D yellow fever vaccine. This chain connects TRBV4-2 to TRBJ2-2; D gene uncertain. The source material was PBMCs, sampled on the day of the first yellow fever vaccination. CDR3 amino acids: CASSQSVGSYDARSGELFF. CDR3 nucleotides: TGTGCCAGCAGCCAATCCGTGGGTTCGTATGACGCGCGGAGCGGGGAGCTGTTTTTT.